This TCR beta chain is drawn from a study of CD8+ T cells in alopecia areata. The overall study: At a dose of 5 to 10 mg twice daily, oral tofacitinib was given to treated patients. The tofacitinib course ran for 6 to 18 months and was followed by 6 months off drug.

The CDR3 sequence is 18 residues long. V shed 0 bases, J shed 6 bases, and the junction held 9 bases outside the gene matches. Germline V CDR1 and CDR2: ENHRY, SYGVKD. As the sequencing template, cDNA was produced by extracting RNA and reverse transcribing it. TCRdb keeps only in-frame clones here, not all; method: immunoSEQ multiplex PCR. The table records 170,000 or so clones, roughly 60% of them present only once. The V call is TRBV10-3, the J call TRBJ2-3, with 13 bases that match TRBD2. The receptor was isolated from a human donor with alopecia areata. The sequences come from CD4+ T cells sorted from blood, collected at week 0. The CDR3 sequence is CAISESETSGGLRDTQYF. The CDR3 nucleotides are TGTGCCATCAGTGAGTCGGAGACTAGCGGGGGGCTTAGGGATACGCAGTATTTT.